The source of this T cell receptor beta chain is a study of cytomegalovirus exposure and HLA in healthy donors. For this clone: What it binds is not known.

V shed 4 bases, J shed 3 bases, and the junction held 5 bases outside the gene matches. Germline V gene sequence: CDR1 PRHDT, CDR2 FYEKMQ (reference sequence). CDR3 size: 15 residues. Broader study findings: In a later analysis, compared with equally common non-associated chains, HLA-associated beta chains were more expanded. Sequencing depth roughly uniform across donors was assumed in presence/absence analyses.

13 Jbeta primers and 60 Vbeta primers were used for the PCR. Here immunoSEQ multiplex PCR was the method, and the copy in TCRdb shows in-frame clones only, minus some. The table shows 120,000 or so clones, with 81% occurring only once. Sample: PBMCs. The clonotype comes from a man in his late teens or twenties in good health and CMV-seronegative. V usage is TRBV13 and J usage is TRBJ1-4; 7 nucleotides line up with TRBD1. CDR3 sequence (DNA): TGTGCCAGCAGCTACCGACAGGGCCCTAATGAAAAACTGTTTTTT. Translation gives CASSYRQGPNEKLFF. Drawing the rest from reference TRBV13 and TRBJ1-4, the complete variable domain is AAGVIQSPRHLIKEKRETATLKCYPIPRHDTVYWYQQGPGQDPQFLISFYEKMQSDKGSIPDRFSAQQFSDYHSELNMSSLELGDSALYFCASSYRQGPNEKLFFGSGTQLSVL.